This TCR beta chain is drawn from a study of graft-versus-host responses after intestinal transplantation. CDR3 length: 14 residues. With 4 bases removed from V and 8 bases from J, the gap between germline ends came to 15 bases. Germline V gives CDR1 SGDLS, CDR2 YYNGEE. As to this clone: Its antigen is not known.

This table comes from immunoSEQ multiplex PCR, and its TCRdb copy is limited to in-frame clones, with some not included. Of over 90,000 clones listed, 91% were seen once; the top ten hold 0.5%. This chain connects TRBV9 to TRBJ1-4; tentatively, D is TRBD1 (5 bases). The sequence came from a human donor who received an intestinal transplant. The sample in question was unstimulated CD8+ T cells sorted from spleen or lymph node cells, obtained before intestinal transplant. The CDR3 region is CASSSQGGHEKLFF. CDR3 DNA sequence: TGTGCCAGCAGCTCTCAGGGAGGTCACGAAAAACTGTTTTTT. The whole variable domain, remainder taken from reference TRBV9 and TRBJ1-4, is DSGVTQTPKHLITATGQRVTLRCSPRSGDLSVYWYQQSLDQGLQFLIQYYNGEERAKGNILERFSAQQFPDLHSELNLSSLELGDSALYFCASSSQGGHEKLFFGSGTQLSVL.